The next 19 T cell receptor beta chains were all read from a single sample in a study of pediatric ulcerative colitis (dated by TCRdb to between 2018 and 2021). During colonoscopy, one to two rectal pinch biopsies were obtained for research purposes. The library was prepared using the immunoSEQ multiplex PCR assay. TCRdb obtained this table from immuneACCESS and retained in-frame rearrangements with V and J assigned. These tables miss some clones; where compared with another copy, unresolved V genes account for less than half of the shortfall, and the remainder is unexplained. The sample table lists 35,000 or so clones, less than 80% of them with a count of one. 0.65% to 0.75% of the sample is taken by the ten largest. What was sequenced was gut tissue. Every receptor here comes from a boy aged 10-17 years with moderate ulcerative colitis.

V usage is TRBV5-6 and J usage is TRBJ1-6; D possibly corresponds to TRBD1 (5 bases). This CDR3 spans 16 amino acids. Trimming shortened V by 0 bases and J by 0 bases, and 7 bases separated the two germline ends. Per germline, CDR1 SGHDT and CDR2 YYEEEE. Here the CDR3 DNA reads TGTGCCAGCAGCTTGGGCGGGGGCTCCTATAATTCACCCCTCCACTTT. Amino acid sequence: CASSLGGGSYNSPLHF.

This clone has a single count. The chain combines TRBV6-5 with TRBJ1-2; D remains unclear. Germline assignment: CDR1 MNHEY and CDR2 SVGAGI. Trimming cost V 6 bases and J 0 bases, with 14 bases left between them. The CDR3 is made up of 15 amino acids. CDR3 sequence reads: CASSNDEGANYGYTF. For the CDR3, the DNA is TGTGCCAGCAGCAACGATGAGGGAGCTAACTATGGCTACACCTTC.

The chain is built from TRBV21-1 and TRBJ1-3. TRBV21-1 is flagged as a pseudogene. The CDR3 spans 12 residues. CDR3 nucleotide sequence: TGTGCCAGCAGAAGGGCTGGAAACACCATATATTTT. It yields the protein CASRRAGNTIYF.

J is TRBJ2-6 and V is TRBV12-5; D is possibly TRBD1 (6 bases). The CDR3 contains 15 residues. Trimming stripped 6 bases from V and 2 bases from J, with 11 bases between. Germline-derived CDR1 and CDR2 are LGHNT and FRNRAP. CDR3 sequence (DNA): TGTGCTAGTGGCCCACAGGGTGCTGGGGCCAACGTCCTGACTTTC. As protein: CASGPQGAGANVLTF. Looking up the rest from reference TRBV12-5 and TRBJ2-6 gives the full variable domain: DARVTQTPRHKVTEMGQEVTMRCQPILGHNTVFWYRQTMMQGLELLAYFRNRAPLDDSGMPKDRFSAEMPDATLATLKIQPSEPRDSAVYFCASGPQGAGANVLTFGAGSRLTVL.

This chain joins TRBV10-3 and TRBJ2-5; 9 nucleotides line up with TRBD2. This CDR3 has 18 amino acids. Germline V gene lookup returns CDR1 ENHRY and CDR2 SYGVKD. The V segment lost 4 bases and the J segment 3 bases; nucleotides outside the gene matches: 15. Here the CDR3 DNA reads TGTGCCATCAGTGGGGGCTCTAGCGGGATCGGCAGAAAAGAGACCCAGTACTTC. Its protein is CAISGGSSGIGRKETQYF.

On this clone itself: In the same sample, other DNA sequences code for this CDR3. The rearrangement uses TRBV11-1 and TRBJ1-1, with D unclear. The germline gives CDR1 SGHAT, CDR2 FQDESV (reference sequence). This CDR3 is 15 amino acids long. Trimming stripped 1 base from V and 1 base from J, with 10 bases between. The CDR3 DNA reads as TGTGCCAGCAGCTTAGGGGGTACAGCGAACACTGAAGCTTTCTTT. Translation: CASSLGGTANTEAFF.

About this clone: Because the CDR3 is missing its conserved closing phenylalanine or tryptophan, this is likely a read error. This chain uses TRBV9 with TRBJ1-4; D is possibly TRBD1 (5 bases). Germline V CDR1 and CDR2: SGDLS, YYNGEE. Trimming took 3 bases from V and 5 from J, leaving 11 bases between them. This CDR3 comprises 14 residues. CDR3 in DNA: TGTGCCAGCAGCGGACGAGGGGAAAATGAAAAACTGTTTTCT. Translated: CASSGRGENEKLFS.

The chain employs TRBV6-5 and TRBJ1-1, with TRBD1 as a possible D gene (6 bases). The CDR3 spans 16 residues. In germline, CDR1 is MNHEY, CDR2 SVGAGI. V lost 0 bases and J 1 base, leaving 12 bases between the germline ends. The CDR3 DNA follows: TGTGCCAGCAGTTACTCGCTTCACAGGGAGAACACTGAAGCTTTCTTT. It specifies CASSYSLHRENTEAFF.

In the case of this clone: The junction departs from the called germline gene at one end, perhaps through a read error. This chain joins TRBV15 and TRBJ1-5, with TRBD1 matching over 8 bases. CDR1 is LNHNV and CDR2 is YYDKDF in the germline V gene (reference sequence). CDR3 length: 16 amino acids. CDR3 protein: CATSDGQGLANRPQHF. Here the CDR3 DNA reads TGTGCCACCAGCGATGGACAGGGCCTTGCGAATCGGCCCCAGCATTTT.

V is TRBV21-1 and J is TRBJ2-5. TRBV21-1 is deemed a pseudogene. This CDR3 is built from 13 residues. DNA for the CDR3: TGTGCCAGCAGCAAGATGGTTCTGGAGACCCAGTACTTC. This sequence encodes CASSKMVLETQYF.

This rearrangement joins TRBV28 to TRBJ1-4, with D hard to call. V was cut by 5 bases and J by 5 bases, with 6 bases left in between. The CDR3 spans 12 residues. Per germline, CDR1 MDHEN and CDR2 SYDVKM. The CDR3 loop reads CASSPPNEKLFF. CDR3 nucleotide sequence: TGTGCCAGCAGTCCCCCGAATGAAAAACTGTTTTTT.

The chain couples TRBV6-5 to TRBJ2-7; perhaps TRBD1 as D (5 bases). The CDR3 has 14 amino acids. V was pared by 2 bases and J by 0 bases, with 8 bases between. The germline V gene has CDR1 MNHEY and CDR2 SVGAGI. Here the CDR3 reads CASSYKGHSYEQYF. The CDR3 bases are TGTGCCAGCAGTTACAAGGGGCACTCCTACGAGCAGTACTTC.

The table lists this clone with a count of one. The J gene is TRBJ2-1, the V gene TRBV6-4; D might be TRBD2 (6 bases). CDR3 length: 14 amino acids. Trimming pared 6 bases from V and 8 bases from J, leaving 17 bases between. The germline V gene encodes CDR1 MRHNA and CDR2 SNTAGT. Here the CDR3 DNA reads TGTGCCAGCAGAGAGACTAGTGTGCTGGATGAGCAGTTCTTC. Its protein is CASRETSVLDEQFF.

The rearrangement joins TRBV7-3 to TRBJ2-2, with 9 bases lining up with TRBD1. This CDR3 is built from 14 residues. V shed 5 bases and J 4 bases; nucleotides not matched to a gene: 2. Germline-derived CDR1 and CDR2 are SGHTA and FQGTGA. The CDR3 DNA sequence: TGTGCCAGCAGCGAACAGGGGGCCACCGGGGAGCTGTTTTTT. This sequence encodes CASSEQGATGELFF.

The CDR3 DNA follows: TGTGCCAGCAGGGGGACAGGGATCCACGAGCAGTACTTC. Its translation: CASRGTGIHEQYF. The chain joins TRBV6-1 to TRBJ2-7; 9 nucleotides align to TRBD1. The CDR3 totals 13 residues. V lost 6 bases to trimming and J lost 5 bases; unmatched junction nucleotides: 5. Germline CDR1 and CDR2: MNHNS and SASEGT.

This clone was seen just once. The chain employs TRBV19 and TRBJ2-1, with 14 bases identical to TRBD2. With V trimmed by 8 bases and J by 9 bases, 6 bases remained unmatched. The CDR3 totals 14 residues. CDR1 and CDR2 (germline): LNHDA, SQIVND (reference sequence). The CDR3 region has the DNA TGTGCCAGTTCGGGACTAGCGGGAGTTAGTGAGCAGTTCTTC. This gives the protein CASSGLAGVSEQFF.

J is TRBJ2-1 and V is TRBV6-5, with D tentatively TRBD1 (5 bases). V was shortened by 5 bases and J by 7 bases, with 9 bases between the two germline ends. The length of the CDR3 is 12 residues. CDR1 and CDR2 from the germline V gene are MNHEY and SVGAGI. The CDR3 nucleotides read TGTGCCAGCAGTCCCAGGGCGAATGAGCAGTTCTTC. It translates to CASSPRANEQFF.

This clone has a handful of counts. The rearrangement joins TRBV6-1 to TRBJ1-6; D is unclear. V gave up 8 bases and J gave up 5 bases, with 10 bases separating them. Germline CDR1 reads MNHNS; CDR2 reads SASEGT. CDR3 length equals 13 residues. CDR3 region: CASGPQHNSPLHF. DNA of the CDR3: TGTGCCAGCGGGCCGCAGCATAATTCACCCCTCCACTTT.

This chain connects TRBV18 to TRBJ1-1; 9 bases map to TRBD1. Germline lookup yields CDR1 KGHSH and CDR2 LQKENI. V lost 0 bases to trimming and J lost 5 bases; unmatched junction nucleotides: 10. The CDR3 runs to 17 residues. CDR3 in DNA: TGTGCCAGCTCACCACCCGGACAGGGGAAGGGGTCGACTGAAGCTTTCTTT. Translated: CASSPPGQGKGSTEAFF.